This T cell receptor (beta chain) appears in the sequencing data of a study of radiotherapy plus CTLA-4 blockade in lung cancer. Some clones are missing from TCRdb's copy, which holds only in-frame ones; the method was immunoSEQ multiplex PCR. This table holds about 99,000 clones, 88% found once. CDR1 and CDR2 from the germline V gene are KGHSH and LQKENI. The CDR3 sequence is 13 residues long. With 3 bases removed from V and 4 bases from J, the gap between germline ends came to 7 bases. V gene TRBV18 combines with J gene TRBJ1-3; D is possibly TRBD1 (5 bases). Sample: peripheral blood, taken from a patient treated with radiotherapy plus ipilimumab. The receptor's source is a human donor with non-small cell lung cancer that progressed on radiotherapy plus ipilimumab. The CDR3 reads CASSPQGGNTIYF. The CDR3, as DNA: TGTGCCAGCTCACCGCAGGGAGGAAACACCATATATTTT. The variable domain in full, completed from reference TRBV18 and TRBJ1-3, reads NAGVMQNPRHLVRRRGQEARLRCSPMKGHSHVYWYRQLPEEGLKFMVYLQKENIIDESGMPKERFSAEFPKEGPSILRIQQVVRGDSAAYFCASSPQGGNTIYFGEGSWLTVV.